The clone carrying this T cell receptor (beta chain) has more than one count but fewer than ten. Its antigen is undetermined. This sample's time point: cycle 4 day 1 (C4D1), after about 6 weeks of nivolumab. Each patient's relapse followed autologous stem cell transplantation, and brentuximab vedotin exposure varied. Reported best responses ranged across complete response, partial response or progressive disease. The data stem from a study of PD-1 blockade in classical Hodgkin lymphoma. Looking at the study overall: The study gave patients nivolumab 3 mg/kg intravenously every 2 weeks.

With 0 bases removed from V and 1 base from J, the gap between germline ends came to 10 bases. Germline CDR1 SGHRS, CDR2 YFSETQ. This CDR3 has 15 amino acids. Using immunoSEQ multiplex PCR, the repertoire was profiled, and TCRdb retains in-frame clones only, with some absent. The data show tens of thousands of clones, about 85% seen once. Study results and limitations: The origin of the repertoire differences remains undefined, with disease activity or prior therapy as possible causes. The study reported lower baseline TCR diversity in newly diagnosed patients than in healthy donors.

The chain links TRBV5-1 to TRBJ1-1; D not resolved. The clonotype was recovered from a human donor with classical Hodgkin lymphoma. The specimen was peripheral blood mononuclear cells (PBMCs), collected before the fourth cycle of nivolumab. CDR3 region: CASSLEAGTNTEAFF. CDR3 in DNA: TGCGCCAGCAGCTTGGAGGCCGGAACGAACACTGAAGCTTTCTTT.